Following are 4 T cell receptor beta chains from one sample sequenced in a study of T cell responses to AZD1222 COVID-19 vaccine. Clones were read by immunoSEQ multiplex PCR, and TCRdb kept only the in-frame ones, dropping some. The sample carries around 160,000 clones, roughly nine tenths recorded once. Material: peripheral blood, obtained on day 0 of AZD1222 vaccination. These TCRs come from an adult in good health.

DNA of the CDR3: TGTGCCAGCATTAAGGGGAGGCTGAATGAGCAGTTCTTC. Its translation is CASIKGRLNEQFF. This rearrangement joins TRBV7-9 to TRBJ2-1; D possibly corresponds to TRBD2 (6 bases). V shed 7 bases and J shed 7 bases, with 14 bases lying between them. CDR1 and CDR2 (germline): SEHNR, FQNEAQ (reference sequence). The CDR3 sequence is 13 residues long.

The chain carries TRBV7-2 and TRBJ1-5, with 10 positions matching TRBD1. Germline V lookup: CDR1 SGHTA, CDR2 FQGNSA. The CDR3 consists of 14 residues. J lost 8 bases, V lost 5 bases, and 6 bases had no gene match. CDR3: CASSLRTGGEPQHF. In DNA form, the CDR3 reads TGTGCCAGCAGCCTCCGGACAGGGGGTGAGCCCCAGCATTTT.

This rearrangement joins TRBV19 to TRBJ2-7; TRBD1 aligns across 7 bases. J lost 4 bases, V lost 3 bases, and 6 bases had no gene match. CDR1 LNHDA and CDR2 SQIVND come from the germline V gene (reference sequence). This CDR3 comprises 14 residues. The CDR3 DNA reads TGTGCCAGTAGTATTCGGGACAGAAGTTACGAGCAGTACTTC. Amino acids: CASSIRDRSYEQYF.

The chain recombines TRBV20-1 with TRBJ1-2; D unresolved. CDR1 is DFQATT and CDR2 is SNEGSKA in the germline V gene (reference sequence). There are 13 residues in the CDR3. Trimming removed 3 bases at V and 4 bases at J, with 12 bases between. CDR3 protein: CSASEGLSYGYTF. CDR3 in DNA: TGCAGTGCTAGTGAGGGTCTAAGCTATGGCTACACCTTC.